The present TCR beta chain was sequenced within a study of cytomegalovirus exposure and HLA in healthy donors. Findings of the study overall: For most TCR beta V segments, an earlier analysis put the productive rate at about 87% or about 30% of the time. As a later analysis showed, a missense DCLRE1C variant was linked to trimming of TCR beta V- and J-genes.

Use of 60 Vbeta and 13 Jbeta primers characterized the PCR. Sequencing was performed with immunoSEQ multiplex PCR; in TCRdb, only in-frame clones are kept and a portion is missing. Among about 110,000 clones listed, around 80% were seen once. The CDR3 consists of 17 residues. V lost 1 base and J lost 7, with 20 bases in between. The V gene's germline CDR1 is SEHNR and CDR2 FQNEAQ (reference sequence). A word on this clone: The antigen is unknown.

The chain combines TRBV7-9 with TRBJ1-3; D remains ambiguous. The source is a man aged 25 to 40 in good health and CMV-seropositive. The specimen sequenced was PBMCs. CDR3: CASSLENSIVFRNTIYF. The DNA for the CDR3 is TGTGCCAGCAGCTTAGAGAACAGTATTGTTTTCCGGAACACCATATATTTT.